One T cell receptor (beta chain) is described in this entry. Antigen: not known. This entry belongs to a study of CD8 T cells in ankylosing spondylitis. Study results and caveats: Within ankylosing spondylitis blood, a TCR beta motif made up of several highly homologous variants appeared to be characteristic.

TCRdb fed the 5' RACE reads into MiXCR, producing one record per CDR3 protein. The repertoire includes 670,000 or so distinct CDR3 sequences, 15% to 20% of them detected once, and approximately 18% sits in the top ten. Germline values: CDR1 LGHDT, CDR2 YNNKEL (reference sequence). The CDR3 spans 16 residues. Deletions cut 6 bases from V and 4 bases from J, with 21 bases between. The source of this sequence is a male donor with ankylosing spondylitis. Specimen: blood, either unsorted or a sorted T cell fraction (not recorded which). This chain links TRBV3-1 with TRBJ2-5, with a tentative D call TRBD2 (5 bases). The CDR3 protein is CASRWLAGPDRETQYF. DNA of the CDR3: TGTGCCAGCAGGTGGTTGGCGGGCCCTGACCGAGAGACCCAGTACTTC.